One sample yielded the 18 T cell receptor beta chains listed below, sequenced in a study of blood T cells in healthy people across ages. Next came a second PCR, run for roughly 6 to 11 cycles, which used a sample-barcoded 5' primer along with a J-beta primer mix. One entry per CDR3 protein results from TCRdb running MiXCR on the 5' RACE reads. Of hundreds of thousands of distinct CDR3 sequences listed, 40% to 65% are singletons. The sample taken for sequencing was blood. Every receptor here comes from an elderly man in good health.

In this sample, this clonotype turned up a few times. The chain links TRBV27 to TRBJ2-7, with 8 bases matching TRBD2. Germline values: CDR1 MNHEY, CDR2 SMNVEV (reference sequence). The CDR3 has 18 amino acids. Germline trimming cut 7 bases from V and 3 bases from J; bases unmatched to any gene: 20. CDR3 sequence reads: CASKPRWGREAPGYEQYF. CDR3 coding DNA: TGTGCCAGCAAACCGAGATGGGGGCGGGAGGCCCCTGGCTACGAGCAGTACTTC.

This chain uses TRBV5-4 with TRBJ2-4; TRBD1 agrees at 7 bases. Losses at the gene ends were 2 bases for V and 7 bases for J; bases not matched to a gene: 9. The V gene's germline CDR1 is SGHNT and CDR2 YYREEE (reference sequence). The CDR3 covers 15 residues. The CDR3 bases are TGTGCCAGCAGCTTTCCCACAGGGGATGGGAACATTCAGTACTTC. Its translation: CASSFPTGDGNIQYF.

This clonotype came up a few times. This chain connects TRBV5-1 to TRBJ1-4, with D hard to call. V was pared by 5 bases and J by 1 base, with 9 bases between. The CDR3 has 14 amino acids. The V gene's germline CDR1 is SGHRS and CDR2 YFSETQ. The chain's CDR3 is CASRSGRTNEKLFF. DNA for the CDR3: TGCGCCAGCAGGAGCGGGCGAACTAATGAAAAACTGTTTTTT.

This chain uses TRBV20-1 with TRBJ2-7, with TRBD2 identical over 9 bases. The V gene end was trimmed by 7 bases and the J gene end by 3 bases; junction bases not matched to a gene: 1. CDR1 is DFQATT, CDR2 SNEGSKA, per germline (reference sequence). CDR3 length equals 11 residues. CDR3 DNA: TGCAGTGTAGCGGGAGACTACGAGCAGTACTTC. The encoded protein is CSVAGDYEQYF.

This chain's CDR3 is CASSREGDDGNIQYF. The CDR3 nucleotides are TGTGCCAGCAGCCGAGAGGGGGACGATGGAAACATTCAGTACTTC. V and J are TRBV7-2 and TRBJ2-7; a weak D match, TRBD1 (6 bases). Judging by the DNA end, TRBJ2-4 fits better; the J call may be wrong. CDR1 SGHTA and CDR2 FQGNSA come from the germline V gene. The CDR3 has 15 residues.

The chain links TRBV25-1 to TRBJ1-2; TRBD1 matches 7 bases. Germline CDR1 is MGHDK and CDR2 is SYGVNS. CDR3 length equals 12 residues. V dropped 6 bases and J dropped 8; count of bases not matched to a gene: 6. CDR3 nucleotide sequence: TGTGCCAGCAGAGGACAGGTCAGCGGCTACACCTTC. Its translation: CASRGQVSGYTF.

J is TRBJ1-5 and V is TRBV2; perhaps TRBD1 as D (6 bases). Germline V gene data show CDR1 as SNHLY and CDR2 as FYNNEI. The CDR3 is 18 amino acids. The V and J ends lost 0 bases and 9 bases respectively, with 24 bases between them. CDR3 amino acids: CASSEAWIGDRPLGPQHF. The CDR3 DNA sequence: TGTGCCAGCAGTGAAGCGTGGATCGGTGACAGGCCCTTGGGGCCCCAGCATTTT.

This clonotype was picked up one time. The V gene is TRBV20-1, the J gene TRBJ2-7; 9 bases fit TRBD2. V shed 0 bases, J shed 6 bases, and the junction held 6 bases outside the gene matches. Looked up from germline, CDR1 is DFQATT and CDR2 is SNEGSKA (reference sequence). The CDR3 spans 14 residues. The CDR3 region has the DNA TGCAGTGCTAGAGAACCAGCGGGAGGAGCCGAGCAGTACTTC. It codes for CSAREPAGGAEQYF.

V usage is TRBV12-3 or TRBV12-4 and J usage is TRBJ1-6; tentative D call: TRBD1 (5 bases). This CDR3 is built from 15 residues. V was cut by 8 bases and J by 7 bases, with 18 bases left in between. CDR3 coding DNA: TGTGCCAGCTGGTGGAGCAGGGTCAAGAATTCACCCCTCCACTTT. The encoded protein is CASWWSRVKNSPLHF.

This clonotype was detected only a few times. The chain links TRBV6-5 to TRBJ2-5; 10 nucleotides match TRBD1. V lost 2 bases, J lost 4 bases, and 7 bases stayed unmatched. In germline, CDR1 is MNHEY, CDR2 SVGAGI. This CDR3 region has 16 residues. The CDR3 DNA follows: TGTGCCAGCAGTTACCTATTAGACAGGGGGCCAGAGACCCAGTACTTC. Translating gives CASSYLLDRGPETQYF.

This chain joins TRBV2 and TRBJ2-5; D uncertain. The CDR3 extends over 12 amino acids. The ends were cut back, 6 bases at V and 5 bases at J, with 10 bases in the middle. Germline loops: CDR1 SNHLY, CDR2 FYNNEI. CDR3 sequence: CASRGPLETQYF. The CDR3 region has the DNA TGTGCCAGCAGGGGCCCCTTGGAGACCCAGTACTTC.

The chain's CDR3 is CASSTGTGYRGDRGNEQFF. CDR3 DNA: TGTGCCAGCAGTACCGGGACAGGGTATAGAGGGGATAGGGGCAATGAGCAGTTCTTC. The chain couples TRBV6-1 to TRBJ2-1; 9 bases agree with TRBD1. The ends lost 5 bases at V and 6 bases at J; junction bases unmatched: 20. CDR3 length equals 19 residues. Germline V lookup: CDR1 MNHNS, CDR2 SASEGT.

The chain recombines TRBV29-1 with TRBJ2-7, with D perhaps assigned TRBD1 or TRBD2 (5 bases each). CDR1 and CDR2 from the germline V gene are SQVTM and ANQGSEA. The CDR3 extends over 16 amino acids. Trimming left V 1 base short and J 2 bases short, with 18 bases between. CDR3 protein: CSVEVSGWGSPYEQYF. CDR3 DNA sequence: TGCAGCGTTGAAGTGTCGGGATGGGGCTCCCCCTACGAGCAGTACTTC.

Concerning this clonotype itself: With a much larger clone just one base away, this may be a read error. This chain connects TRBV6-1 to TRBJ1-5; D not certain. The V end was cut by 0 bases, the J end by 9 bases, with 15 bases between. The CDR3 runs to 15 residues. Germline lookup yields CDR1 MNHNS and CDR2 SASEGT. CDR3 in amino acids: CASSEAGTGSTPQHF. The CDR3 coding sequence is TGTGCCAGCAGTGAAGCGGGCACCGGGTCAACGCCCCAGCATTTT.

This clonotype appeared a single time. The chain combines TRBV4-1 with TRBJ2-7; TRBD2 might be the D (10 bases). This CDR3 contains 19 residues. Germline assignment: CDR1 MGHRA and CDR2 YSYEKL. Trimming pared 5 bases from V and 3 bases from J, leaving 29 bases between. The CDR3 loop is CASSVHRGPITSGVYEQYF. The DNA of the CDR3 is TGCGCCAGCAGCGTTCACAGGGGGCCGATTACTAGCGGGGTCTACGAGCAGTACTTC.

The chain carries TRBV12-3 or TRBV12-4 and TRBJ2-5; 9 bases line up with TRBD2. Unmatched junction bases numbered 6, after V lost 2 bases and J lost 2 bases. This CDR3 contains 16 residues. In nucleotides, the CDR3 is TGTGCCAGCAGTTTACGACTAGCGGCCATACAAGAGACCCAGTACTTC. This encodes CASSLRLAAIQETQYF.

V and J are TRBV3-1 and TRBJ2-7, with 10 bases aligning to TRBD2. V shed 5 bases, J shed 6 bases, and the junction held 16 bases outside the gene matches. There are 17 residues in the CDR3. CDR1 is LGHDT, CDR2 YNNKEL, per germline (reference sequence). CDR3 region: CASSSERWTSGVVEQYF. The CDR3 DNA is TGTGCCAGCAGCTCCGAACGTTGGACTAGCGGCGTTGTCGAGCAGTACTTC.

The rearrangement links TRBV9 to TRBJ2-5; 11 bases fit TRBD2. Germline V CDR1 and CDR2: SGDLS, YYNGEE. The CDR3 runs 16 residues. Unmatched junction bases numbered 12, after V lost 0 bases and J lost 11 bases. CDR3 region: CASSVEDSGRGNEQYF. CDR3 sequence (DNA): TGTGCCAGCAGCGTAGAGGATAGCGGGAGGGGAAATGAGCAGTACTTC.